These T cell receptor beta chains were read from a single sample in a study of cytomegalovirus exposure and HLA in healthy donors. Assay: immunoSEQ multiplex PCR; the TCRdb copy retains only in-frame clones and omits some. Seen here are 35,000 to 45,000 clones, 45% to 55% observed once, and the top ten hold more than 5%. Material: PBMCs. The source of these receptors is a woman aged 40 to 55 in good health and CMV-seropositive. Each CDR3 is given with its conserved first and last residue.

TRBJ2-1 | TRBV7-7 | CASSPDRGNEQFF
TRBJ1-1 | TRBV2 | CASSDWNTEAFF
TRBJ2-7 | TRBV11-2 | CASSLDRRFPTYEQYF
TRBJ2-7 | TRBV11-2 | CASTLAPGYEQYF
TRBJ2-3 | TRBV9 | CASSPSGGEPTDTQYF
TRBJ2-6 | TRBV19 | CASSIDQAAGANVLTF
TRBJ2-6 | TRBV11-1 | CASTSDSLSGANVLTF
TRBJ2-7 | TRBV6-1 | CASSELRGQRYEQYF
TRBJ1-1 | TRBV14 | CASSLGWANTEAFF
TRBJ2-3 | TRBV11-3 | CASSTSSSDTQYF
TRBJ2-6 | TRBV2 | CASSDEERPLKGANVLTF
TRBJ1-4 | TRBV30 | CAWSVRGRNEKLFF
TRBJ1-4 | TRBV5-1 | CASSLGGGNEKLFF
TRBJ1-5 | TRBV6-1 | CASSEAVLAGLPQHF